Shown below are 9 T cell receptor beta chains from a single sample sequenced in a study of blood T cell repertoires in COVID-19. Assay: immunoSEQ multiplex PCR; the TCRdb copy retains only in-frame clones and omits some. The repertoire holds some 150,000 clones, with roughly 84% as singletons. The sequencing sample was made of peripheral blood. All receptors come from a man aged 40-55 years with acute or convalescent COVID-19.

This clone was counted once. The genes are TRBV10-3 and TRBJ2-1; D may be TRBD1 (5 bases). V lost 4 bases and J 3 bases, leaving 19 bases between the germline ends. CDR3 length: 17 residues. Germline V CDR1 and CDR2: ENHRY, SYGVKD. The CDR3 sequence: CAISVNQVTEYYNEQFF. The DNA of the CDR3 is TGTGCCATCAGTGTCAACCAGGTGACAGAATACTACAATGAGCAGTTCTTC.

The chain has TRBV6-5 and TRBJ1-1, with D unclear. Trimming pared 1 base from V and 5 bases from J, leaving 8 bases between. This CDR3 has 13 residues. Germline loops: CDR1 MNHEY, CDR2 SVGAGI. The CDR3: CASSYFGETEAFF. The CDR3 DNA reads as TGTGCCAGCAGTTACTTCGGAGAAACTGAAGCTTTCTTT.

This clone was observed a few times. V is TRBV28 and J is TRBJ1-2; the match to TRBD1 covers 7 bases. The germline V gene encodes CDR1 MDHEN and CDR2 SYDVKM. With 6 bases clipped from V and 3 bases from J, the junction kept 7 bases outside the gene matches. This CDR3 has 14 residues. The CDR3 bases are TGTGCCAGCAGGGACCCGGGACAGTACTATGGCTACACCTTC. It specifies CASRDPGQYYGYTF.

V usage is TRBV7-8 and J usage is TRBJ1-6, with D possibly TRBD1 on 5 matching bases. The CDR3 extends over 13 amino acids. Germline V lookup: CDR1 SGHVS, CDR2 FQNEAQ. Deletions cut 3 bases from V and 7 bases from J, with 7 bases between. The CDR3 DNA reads TGTGCCAGCAGCTTTAAGGGGAATTCACCCCTCCACTTT. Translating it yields CASSFKGNSPLHF. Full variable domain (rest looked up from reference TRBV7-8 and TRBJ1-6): GAGVSQSPRYKVAKRGQDVALRCDPISGHVSLFWYQQALGQGPEFLTYFQNEAQLDKSGLPSDRFFAERPEGSVSTLKIQRTQQEDSAVYLCASSFKGNSPLHFGNGTRLTVT.

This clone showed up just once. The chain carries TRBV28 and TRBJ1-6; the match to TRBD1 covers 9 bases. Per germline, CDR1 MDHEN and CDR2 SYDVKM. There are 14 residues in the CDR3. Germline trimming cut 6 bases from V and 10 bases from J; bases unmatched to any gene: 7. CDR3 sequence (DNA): TGTGCCAGCAGCTCCCCGGGACAGGGCTCACCCCTCCACTTT. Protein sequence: CASSSPGQGSPLHF. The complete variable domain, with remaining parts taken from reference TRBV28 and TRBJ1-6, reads DVKVTQSSRYLVKRTGEKVFLECVQDMDHENMFWYRQDPGLGLRLIYFSYDVKMKEKGDIPEGYSVSREKKERFSLILESASTNQTSMYLCASSSPGQGSPLHFGNGTRLTVT.

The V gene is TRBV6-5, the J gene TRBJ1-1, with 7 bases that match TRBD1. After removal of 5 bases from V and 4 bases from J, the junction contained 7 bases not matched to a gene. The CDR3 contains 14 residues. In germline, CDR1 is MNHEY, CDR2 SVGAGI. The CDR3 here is CASSPGTESTEAFF. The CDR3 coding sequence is TGTGCCAGCAGTCCCGGGACAGAATCCACTGAAGCTTTCTTT.

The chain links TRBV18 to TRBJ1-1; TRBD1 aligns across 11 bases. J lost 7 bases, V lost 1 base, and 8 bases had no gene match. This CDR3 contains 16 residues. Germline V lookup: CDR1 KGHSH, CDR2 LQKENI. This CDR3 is CASSPRGTGTGGEAFF. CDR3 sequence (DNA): TGTGCCAGCTCACCACGTGGGACGGGGACAGGGGGTGAAGCTTTCTTT.

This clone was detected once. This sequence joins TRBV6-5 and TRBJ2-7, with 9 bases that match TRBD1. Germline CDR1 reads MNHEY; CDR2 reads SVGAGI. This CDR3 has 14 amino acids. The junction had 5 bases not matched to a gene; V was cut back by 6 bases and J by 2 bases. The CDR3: CASSRGQGPYEQYF. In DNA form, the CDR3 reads TGTGCCAGCAGCCGGGGACAGGGTCCCTACGAGCAGTACTTC.

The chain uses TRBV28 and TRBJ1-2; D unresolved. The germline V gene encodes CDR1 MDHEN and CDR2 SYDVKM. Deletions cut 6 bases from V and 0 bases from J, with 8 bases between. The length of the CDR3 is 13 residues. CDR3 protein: CASSPIANYGYTF. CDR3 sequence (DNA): TGTGCCAGCAGCCCGATAGCTAACTATGGCTACACCTTC.